One sample yielded the 28 T cell receptor beta chains listed below, sequenced in a study of blood T cell repertoires in COVID-19. The protocol was immunoSEQ multiplex PCR, while the TCRdb copy is restricted to in-frame clones and leaves out a portion. The sample consists of roughly 200,000 clones, around nine tenths of them appearing once. Material for sequencing was peripheral blood. The receptors here all came from a man aged 18-30 years with active or convalescent COVID-19.

V gene TRBV2 combines with J gene TRBJ2-3; perhaps TRBD2 as D (5 bases). The germline V gene encodes CDR1 SNHLY and CDR2 FYNNEI. The CDR3 length is 14 residues. The V end lost 6 bases, the J end lost 0 bases, and 10 bases lay between the germline ends. The CDR3 region has the DNA TGTGCCAGCAGGTCTCTAGCTAGCACAGATACGCAGTATTTT. Encoded protein: CASRSLASTDTQYF.

V usage is TRBV9 and J usage is TRBJ1-2; 7 nucleotides match TRBD1. The germline CDR1 and CDR2 sequences are SGDLS and YYNGEE. The CDR3 is 14 residues long. The trim removed 0 bases at V and 5 bases at J, leaving 4 bases unmatched. CDR3 in amino acids: CASSVGGQSYGYTF. Here the CDR3 DNA reads TGTGCCAGCAGCGTAGGGGGACAGAGTTATGGCTACACCTTC.

Here the CDR3 reads CASGSGLAGFGEQFF. The DNA for the CDR3 is TGTGCTAGTGGTTCCGGACTAGCGGGCTTCGGTGAGCAGTTCTTC. This chain links TRBV12-5 with TRBJ2-1; 11 bases match TRBD2. This CDR3 region has 15 residues. Germline loops: CDR1 LGHNT, CDR2 FRNRAP. With V trimmed by 4 bases and J by 9 bases, 8 bases remained unmatched.

The chain is built from TRBV5-4 and TRBJ2-7; D might be TRBD1 (6 bases). The CDR3 consists of 15 residues. The ends were cut back, 3 bases at V and 0 bases at J, with 13 bases in the middle. From germline, CDR1 is SGHNT and CDR2 YYREEE (reference sequence). The CDR3 bases are TGTGCCAGCAGCTCCATACCGACAGGCTCCTACGAGCAGTACTTC. This encodes CASSSIPTGSYEQYF. Variable domain in full (rest from reference TRBV5-4 and TRBJ2-7): ETGVTQSPTHLIKTRGQQVTLRCSSQSGHNTVSWYQQALGQGPQFIFQYYREEENGRGNFPPRFSGLQFPNYSSELNVNALELDDSALYLCASSSIPTGSYEQYFGPGTRLTVT.

This sequence joins TRBV10-3 and TRBJ2-2, with D perhaps TRBD2 (6 bases). There are 16 residues in the CDR3. Germline V gene sequence: CDR1 ENHRY, CDR2 SYGVKD. The germline V and J ends were trimmed by 7 bases and 0 bases, with 15 bases remaining between them. The CDR3: CAINYGGTANTGELFF. CDR3 in DNA: TGTGCCATCAATTACGGCGGGACCGCGAACACCGGGGAGCTGTTTTTT.

The gene calls are TRBV5-6 and TRBJ1-1, with no clear D. CDR1 and CDR2 (germline): SGHDT, YYEEEE. The CDR3 spans 15 residues. The V and J ends lost 0 bases and 4 bases respectively, with 13 bases between them. Here the CDR3 reads CASSLAVSGVTEAFF. The CDR3 bases are TGTGCCAGCAGCTTGGCGGTCTCCGGAGTCACTGAAGCTTTCTTT.

The chain combines TRBV6-5 with TRBJ2-7; TRBD1 matches at 9 bases. The germline CDR1 and CDR2 sequences are MNHEY and SVGAGI. The trim removed 4 bases at V and 5 bases at J, leaving 9 bases unmatched. The CDR3 extends over 15 amino acids. Written as DNA, the CDR3 is TGTGCCAGCAGTTCAACCGGGACAGGGTTTAACGAGCAGTACTTC. Translating it yields CASSSTGTGFNEQYF.

The chain links TRBV10-1 to TRBJ2-2, with 7 bases that match TRBD2. V was clipped by 8 bases and J by 3 bases; unmatched bases: 9. Per the germline V gene, CDR1 is WNHNN and CDR2 is SYGVQD (reference sequence). CDR3 size: 15 residues. CDR3 nucleotides: TGCGCCAGCTGGAGGGACTATGAGTACACCGGGGAGCTGTTTTTT. This codes for CASWRDYEYTGELFF.

This clone was observed a handful of times. The chain has TRBV19 and TRBJ1-5; 7 bases fit TRBD1. With V trimmed by 0 bases and J by 7 bases, 15 bases remained unmatched. CDR3 length equals 18 residues. Germline loops: CDR1 LNHDA, CDR2 SQIVND (reference sequence). The CDR3 sequence: CASSIDKGTGARAQPQHF. The CDR3 nucleotides are TGTGCCAGTAGTATAGATAAGGGTACAGGGGCGAGAGCCCAGCCCCAGCATTTT. The full variable domain, in which reference TRBV19 and TRBJ1-5 provide the parts outside the CDR3, is DGGITQSPKYLFRKEGQNVTLSCEQNLNHDAMYWYRQDPGQGLRLIYYSQIVNDFQKGDIAEGYSVSREKKESFPLTVTSAQKNPTAFYLCASSIDKGTGARAQPQHFGDGTRLSIL.

This rearrangement joins TRBV27 to TRBJ1-5; tentative D call: TRBD1 (5 bases). V lost 8 bases, J lost 2 bases, and 19 bases lay in between. Germline values: CDR1 MNHEY, CDR2 SMNVEV (reference sequence). The CDR3 sequence is 16 residues long. CDR3 nucleotide sequence: TGTGCCAGCTCCCGGCAGGGAGGGTCGGGCAATCAGCCCCAGCATTTT. Residues: CASSRQGGSGNQPQHF.

The chain joins TRBV9 to TRBJ2-1; 12 bases map to TRBD2. The CDR3 sequence is 20 residues long. Trimming at V came to 3 bases and at J to 0 bases, leaving 13 bases not matched to a gene. The germline V gene has CDR1 SGDLS and CDR2 YYNGEE. CDR3 DNA sequence: TGTGCCAGCAGCGCCCCCCTCGGACTAGCGGGAATAAGCTCCTACAATGAGCAGTTCTTC. Protein: CASSAPLGLAGISSYNEQFF. Filled out from reference TRBV9 and TRBJ2-1, the complete variable domain reads DSGVTQTPKHLITATGQRVTLRCSPRSGDLSVYWYQQSLDQGLQFLIQYYNGEERAKGNILERFSAQQFPDLHSELNLSSLELGDSALYFCASSAPLGLAGISSYNEQFFGPGTRLTVL.

This clone was found once. This chain links TRBV10-2 with TRBJ1-6; 7 bases align to TRBD1. Unmatched junction bases numbered 8, after V lost 6 bases and J lost 6 bases. This CDR3 is built from 15 residues. Germline CDR1 WSHSY, CDR2 SAAADI. The chain's CDR3 is CASSQNRGANSPLHF. The CDR3 DNA follows: TGCGCCAGCAGCCAAAACAGGGGTGCTAATTCACCCCTCCACTTT.

This CDR3 reads CTSRPRGGVETQYF. In nucleotides, the CDR3 is TGCACCAGCAGACCCCGGGGGGGTGTGGAGACCCAGTACTTC. This chain links TRBV1 with TRBJ2-5; the DNA was not compared with TRBD2, the D call given in the table. TRBV1 is shown as a pseudogene. CDR3 length equals 14 residues.

The chain is built from TRBV6-5 and TRBJ2-7, with D maybe TRBD2 (5 bases). Trimming took off 5 bases at V and 6 bases at J, with 14 bases between the two ends. The length of the CDR3 is 13 residues. Germline V gene lookup returns CDR1 MNHEY and CDR2 SVGAGI. CDR3 in DNA: TGTGCCAGCAGTCAAACACGGGGAGCCGAGCAGTACTTC. Translating it yields CASSQTRGAEQYF.

This chain links TRBV4-2 with TRBJ2-1; 12 bases are a match to TRBD2. Germline V gene lookup returns CDR1 LGHNA and CDR2 YNFKEQ. The CDR3 is made up of 17 amino acids. V gave up 4 bases and J gave up 7 bases; unmatched junction bases: 11. The DNA for the CDR3 is TGTGCCAGCAGCCTCGCCACCCTAGCGGGGGGGCCTAATGAGCAGTTCTTC. This sequence encodes CASSLATLAGGPNEQFF.

The V gene is TRBV24-1, the J gene TRBJ2-5, with 9 bases matching TRBD2. V was clipped by 3 bases and J by 5 bases; unmatched bases: 6. The V gene's germline CDR1 is KGHDR and CDR2 SFDVKD. CDR3 size: 15 residues. The CDR3 reads CATSDPSGEWETQYF. CDR3 nucleotide sequence: TGTGCCACCAGTGATCCTAGCGGGGAATGGGAGACCCAGTACTTC.

The chain recombines TRBV6-5 with TRBJ2-3, with a possible D match to TRBD2 (5 bases). Trimming pared 7 bases from V and 0 bases from J, leaving 11 bases between. The CDR3 extends over 14 amino acids. Germline CDR1 MNHEY, CDR2 SVGAGI. The CDR3 DNA follows: TGTGCCAGCACCAAGCGGAGTAGCACAGATACGCAGTATTTT. Its translation: CASTKRSSTDTQYF.

The chain uses TRBV6-5 and TRBJ1-1; 8 positions match TRBD1. J gave up 6 bases and V 7 bases, and 10 bases lay outside the gene matches. This CDR3 is 14 amino acids long. From germline, CDR1 is MNHEY and CDR2 SVGAGI. This CDR3 is CASNLQGAVSEAFF. For the CDR3, the DNA is TGTGCCAGCAACCTGCAGGGGGCCGTCTCTGAAGCTTTCTTT.

The rearrangement uses TRBV7-9 and TRBJ2-2; TRBD1 matches at 7 bases. V lost 3 bases to trimming and J lost 5 bases; unmatched junction nucleotides: 9. The CDR3 is 16 amino acids. In germline, CDR1 is SEHNR, CDR2 FQNEAQ (reference sequence). CDR3 in DNA: TGTGCCAGCAGCTTCGGCGCAGGGGGACCGACCGGGGAGCTGTTTTTT. This encodes CASSFGAGGPTGELFF.

The chain has TRBV18 and TRBJ1-1, with 7 bases fitting TRBD1. V trimming: 6 bases; J trimming: 5 bases; junction bases outside the gene matches: 3. Germline V gene data show CDR1 as KGHSH and CDR2 as LQKENI. The CDR3 is 12 residues long. CDR3 coding DNA: TGTGCCAGCTCGACCAGGGGGACTGAAGCTTTCTTT. It is translated as CASSTRGTEAFF.

The chain couples TRBV2 to TRBJ1-5; the D gene is possibly TRBD1 (6 bases). This CDR3 has 16 residues. CDR1 and CDR2 (germline): SNHLY, FYNNEI. Deletions cut 1 base from V and 2 bases from J, with 12 bases between. As DNA, the CDR3 is TGTGCCAGCAGTGAAGAGGGGGGGATTGGCAATCAGCCCCAGCATTTT. It translates to CASSEEGGIGNQPQHF. The complete variable domain, with remaining parts taken from reference TRBV2 and TRBJ1-5, reads EPEVTQTPSHQVTQMGQEVILRCVPISNHLYFYWYRQILGQKVEFLVSFYNNEISEKSEIFDDQFSVERPDGSNFTLKIRSTKLEDSAMYFCASSEEGGIGNQPQHFGDGTRLSIL.

V is TRBV4-1 and J is TRBJ1-5, with D possibly being TRBD1 (6 bases). V was pared by 0 bases and J by 2 bases, with 11 bases between. Germline V gene data show CDR1 as MGHRA and CDR2 as YSYEKL. The CDR3 length is 16 residues. Written as DNA, the CDR3 is TGCGCCAGCAGCCAAGAAGCAGGGGCGGGCAATCAGCCCCAGCATTTT. Protein: CASSQEAGAGNQPQHF.

The CDR3 reads CASSQGPSSWGGTEAFF. CDR3 nucleotides: TGTGCCAGCAGCCAAGGACCCAGTTCATGGGGGGGCACTGAAGCTTTCTTT. The chain combines TRBV3-1 (or the pseudogene TRBV3-2) with TRBJ1-1; TRBD1 is a possible D gene (5 bases). This CDR3 has 17 amino acids. V gave up 1 base and J gave up 4 bases, with 19 bases separating them. Germline V gene data show CDR1 as LGHDT and CDR2 as YNNKEL (reference sequence).

V is TRBV28 and J is TRBJ2-2, with D perhaps TRBD1 (6 bases). The V end lost 8 bases, the J end lost 0 bases, and 13 bases lay between the germline ends. Per the germline V gene, CDR1 is MDHEN and CDR2 is SYDVKM. The CDR3 covers 15 residues. The CDR3 region is CASVTTGPNTGELFF. The CDR3 DNA sequence: TGTGCCAGCGTTACTACAGGGCCGAACACCGGGGAGCTGTTTTTT.

This clone was counted once. The chain joins TRBV7-7 to TRBJ2-1, with D tentatively TRBD1 (5 bases). Deletions cut 5 bases from V and 0 bases from J, with 14 bases between. The CDR3 covers 16 residues. Per germline, CDR1 SSHAT and CDR2 FNYEAQ (reference sequence). CDR3 loop: CASSPRTTSSYNEQFF. CDR3 in DNA: TGTGCCAGCAGCCCCAGGACAACCAGCTCCTACAATGAGCAGTTCTTC.

The count of this clone is one. This chain links TRBV5-4 with TRBJ1-2; no reliable D call. Per germline, CDR1 SGHNT and CDR2 YYREEE (reference sequence). CDR3 length equals 15 residues. Trimming pared 2 bases from V and 0 bases from J, leaving 11 bases between. Written as DNA, the CDR3 is TGTGCCAGCAGCTTTTTCACAGCATCTAACTATGGCTACACCTTC. Translation gives CASSFFTASNYGYTF.

V gene TRBV19 combines with J gene TRBJ1-2; D might be TRBD1 (6 bases). Looked up from germline, CDR1 is LNHDA and CDR2 is SQIVND (reference sequence). The CDR3 runs 13 residues. Trimming stripped 6 bases from V and 8 bases from J, with 16 bases between. The CDR3 sequence is CASRLNRVEGYTF. For the CDR3, the DNA is TGTGCCAGTAGATTGAACAGGGTGGAAGGCTACACCTTC. The whole variable domain, filled in from reference TRBV19 and TRBJ1-2, reads DGGITQSPKYLFRKEGQNVTLSCEQNLNHDAMYWYRQDPGQGLRLIYYSQIVNDFQKGDIAEGYSVSREKKESFPLTVTSAQKNPTAFYLCASRLNRVEGYTFGSGTRLTVV.

This clone appeared a single time. The chain couples TRBV5-4 to TRBJ2-1; TRBD2 aligns across 7 bases. After removal of 2 bases from V and 1 base from J, the junction contained 6 bases not matched to a gene. The CDR3 covers 16 residues. Germline V gene sequence: CDR1 SGHNT, CDR2 YYREEE (reference sequence). In DNA, the CDR3 is TGTGCCAGCAGCTTTGCCAGCGGGACGTCCTACAATGAGCAGTTCTTC. Protein sequence: CASSFASGTSYNEQFF.